This is a list of T cell receptor beta chains from one sample in a study of blood T cells in healthy people across ages. Each CDR3 protein gets one entry after TCRdb re-called the 5' RACE reads with MiXCR. The data hold about 640,000 distinct CDR3 sequences, with about 54% observed a single time. The specimen was blood. The source of these receptors is a man in his 60s in good health. Each CDR3 is given with its conserved first and last residue. Fields, in order: J gene, V gene, D gene, clone size, CDR3 protein, CDR3 DNA. D genes are given only for firm matches. Size is stated for part of the rows, as once, few or many counts, or as a class when the clone is expanded.

TRBJ2-1,TRBV18,TRBD2,few,CASSPGIAGGPNEQFF,TGTGCCAGCTCACCGGGGATAGCGGGGGGGCCGAATGAGCAGTTCTTC
TRBJ2-4,TRBV2,NA,NA,CASSLGQDLGEQYF,TGTGCCAGCAGTTTAGGGCAGGACCTGGGGGAGCAGTACTTC
TRBJ2-5,TRBV5-6,NA,NA,CASSNGGVGATQYF,TGTGCCAGCAGCAACGGTGGGGTAGGCGCGACCCAGTACTTC
TRBJ2-7,TRBV29-1,NA,NA,CSAGTPYEQYF,TGCAGCGCCGGGACTCCCTACGAGCAGTACTTC
TRBJ2-1,TRBV18,NA,NA,CASSPQARGEQFF,TGTGCCAGCTCACCACAGGCTCGGGGTGAGCAGTTCTTC
TRBJ2-1,TRBV6-5,NA,NA,CASSYSGTTVDEQFF,TGTGCCAGCAGTTACTCTGGGACAACTGTCGATGAGCAGTTCTTC
TRBJ1-2,TRBV27,NA,once,CASGHRVGGYTF,TGTGCCAGCGGACACAGGGTGGGTGGCTACACCTTC
TRBJ2-7,TRBV18,NA,NA,CASSPAGDYEQYF,TGTGCCAGCTCACCGGCAGGTGACTACGAGCAGTACTTC
TRBJ2-5,TRBV12-3/TRBV12-4,TRBD1,once,CARSWGQERYNEQYF,TGTGCCCGCAGTTGGGGACAGGAGAGATACAATGAGCAGTACTTC
TRBJ2-5,TRBV28,TRBD2,few,CASTTGGGVRETQYF,TGTGCCAGCACCACTGGCGGGGGTGTTCGAGAGACCCAGTACTTC
TRBJ2-1,TRBV11-2,TRBD2,NA,CASSFGLAGGTGQFF,TGTGCCAGCAGCTTCGGACTCGCGGGAGGTACGGGGCAGTTCTTC
TRBJ2-3,TRBV25-1,NA,NA,CASSVIGFGTDTQYF,TGTGCCAGCAGTGTAATAGGGTTTGGCACAGATACGCAGTATTTT
TRBJ2-5,TRBV20-1,TRBD2,NA,CSARDLVAGDQYF,TGCAGTGCTAGAGATTTAGTAGCGGGGGACCAGTACTTC
TRBJ1-5,TRBV12-3/TRBV12-4,NA,NA,CASRGGGTSNQPQHF,TGTGCCAGCAGGGGGGGCGGGACAAGCAATCAGCCCCAGCATTTT
TRBJ1-1,TRBV29-1,NA,NA,CSAAEGNTEAFF,TGCAGCGCCGCGGAGGGGAACACTGAAGCTTTCTTT
TRBJ2-3,TRBV10-3,NA,NA,CAISEQGGTDTQYF,TGTGCCATCAGTGAGCAAGGGGGCACAGATACGCAGTATTTT
TRBJ2-7,TRBV7-2,NA,NA,CASSLAWAGTYEQYF,TGTGCCAGCAGCTTAGCATGGGCAGGGACCTACGAGCAGTACTTC
TRBJ2-3,TRBV7-2,TRBD2,NA,CASSSASGGAWTQYF,TGTGCCAGCAGCAGCGCTAGCGGGGGGGCCTGGACGCAGTATTTT
TRBJ2-7,TRBV9,TRBD1,NA,CANSKDRGISYEQYF,TGTGCCAACAGCAAGGACAGGGGGATTTCCTACGAGCAGTACTTC
TRBJ2-5,TRBV7-6,TRBD1,NA,CASSPSPGTGKETQYF,TGTGCCAGCAGCCCTAGTCCCGGGACAGGGAAAGAGACCCAGTACTTC
TRBJ2-7,TRBV20-1,TRBD1,few,CSARQTGQGKSYEQYF,TGCAGTGCTAGGCAAACCGGACAGGGAAAGTCCTACGAGCAGTACTTC
TRBJ2-5,TRBV2,TRBD1,NA,CASWTGNQETQYF,TGTGCCAGTTGGACAGGGAACCAAGAGACCCAGTACTTC
TRBJ2-5,TRBV12-3/TRBV12-4,NA,NA,CASSLNSPKETQYF,TGTGCCAGCAGTTTGAACAGCCCGAAAGAGACCCAGTACTTC
TRBJ1-5,TRBV20-1,NA,few,CSASRQTNQPQHF,TGCAGTGCTAGCAGGCAGACTAATCAGCCCCAGCATTTT
TRBJ2-6,TRBV29-1,NA,NA,CSAASPTSTSSAGANVLTF,TGCAGCGCGGCATCTCCGACCAGCACGTCCAGCGCTGGGGCCAACGTCCTGACTTTC
TRBJ1-1,TRBV29-1,NA,few,CSVEGPHPAFF,TGCAGCGTAGAGGGCCCTCATCCGGCTTTCTTT
TRBJ1-2,TRBV28,NA,NA,CSSTTTADGYTF,TGTTCCAGCACTACGACAGCCGATGGCTACACCTTC
TRBJ2-4,TRBV6-5,NA,NA,CASKGQTNIQYF,TGTGCCAGCAAGGGCCAGACAAACATTCAGTACTTC
TRBJ2-7,TRBV7-2,TRBD2,NA,CASKAGTGYEQYF,TGTGCCAGCAAAGCGGGGACTGGATACGAGCAGTACTTC
TRBJ2-7,TRBV3-1,NA,NA,CASSQEPETYEQYF,TGTGCCAGCAGCCAAGAACCGGAGACCTACGAGCAGTACTTC
TRBJ1-2,TRBV20-1,NA,few,CFFKLGVGYTF,TGTTTTTTCAAGCTGGGGGTTGGCTACACCTTC
TRBJ2-5,TRBV9,NA,many,CASSAGAQETQYF,TGTGCCAGCAGCGCAGGGGCCCAAGAGACCCAGTACTTC
TRBJ1-2,TRBV20-1,NA,NA,CSAREPSGTLYGYTF,TGCAGTGCTAGAGAGCCCTCCGGGACACTCTATGGCTACACCTTC
TRBJ2-7,TRBV5-1,NA,NA,CASSSRPGSTSSYEQYF,TGCGCCAGCAGCTCTCGGCCAGGTTCGACTAGCTCCTACGAGCAGTACTTC
TRBJ2-1,TRBV20-1,NA,NA,CSAKREGYEQFF,TGCAGTGCTAAGAGAGAGGGCTATGAGCAGTTCTTC
TRBJ2-3,TRBV9,NA,once,CASSPVGASRTDTQYF,TGTGCCAGCAGCCCAGTGGGGGCCTCCCGCACAGATACGCAGTATTTT
TRBJ2-1,TRBV7-2,TRBD2,many,CASSLSGGAYNEQFF,TGTGCCAGCAGCTTGAGCGGGGGGGCCTACAATGAGCAGTTCTTC
TRBJ2-5,TRBV24-1,TRBD1,few,CATSDDHRGRETQYF,TGTGCCACCAGTGATGACCACAGGGGACGGGAGACCCAGTACTTC
TRBJ2-3,TRBV3-1,TRBD2,NA,CASSQGPTSGGGDTQYF,TGTGCCAGCAGCCAAGGACCGACTAGCGGGGGGGGCGATACGCAGTATTTT
TRBJ1-4,TRBV12-3/TRBV12-4,TRBD1,few,CASRPGGLGEKLFF,TGTGCCAGCAGACCAGGGGGGCTGGGGGAAAAACTGTTTTTT
TRBJ2-7,TRBV20-1,NA,NA,CSASYRASGYEQYF,TGCAGTGCTAGCTACAGGGCCTCTGGCTACGAGCAGTACTTC